Following are 26 T cell receptor beta chains from one sample sequenced in a study of blood T cell repertoires in COVID-19. The table came from immunoSEQ multiplex PCR; TCRdb's copy has only in-frame clones and leaves some out. The table lists about 110,000 clones, about four fifths of them singletons. Material: peripheral blood. Receptors originate from a woman between 70 and 85 years old with acute or convalescent COVID-19.

This chain connects TRBV5-1 to TRBJ1-1; 8 positions agree with TRBD1. The CDR3 covers 14 residues. Germline CDR1 is SGHRS and CDR2 is YFSETQ. V was clipped by 6 bases and J by 4 bases; unmatched bases: 8. CDR3 DNA: TGCGCCAGCACCCGGTCAGGGGGCCTCACTGAAGCTTTCTTT. Its protein is CASTRSGGLTEAFF.

This clone was observed a single time. The chain has TRBV19 and TRBJ2-6; maybe TRBD1 (6 bases). The CDR3 is 15 amino acids. V lost 3 bases and J lost 1, with 7 bases in between. From germline, CDR1 is LNHDA and CDR2 SQIVND (reference sequence). Here the CDR3 DNA reads TGTGCCAGTAGTATGCAGGGGTCTGGGGCCAACGTCCTGACTTTC. Its protein is CASSMQGSGANVLTF.

The chain has TRBV6-5 and TRBJ2-7, with 11 bases matching TRBD1. The CDR3 is 13 residues long. V dropped 6 bases and J dropped 4; count of bases not matched to a gene: 2. Germline V gives CDR1 MNHEY, CDR2 SVGAGI. CDR3 residues: CASRDRGPYEQYF. CDR3 sequence (DNA): TGTGCCAGCAGGGACAGGGGGCCTTACGAGCAGTACTTC.

This clone was detected once. V is TRBV6-2 or TRBV6-3 and J is TRBJ2-5; 8 positions match TRBD2. The length of the CDR3 is 14 residues. CDR1 is MNHEY, CDR2 SVGEGT, per germline. The V segment lost 5 bases and the J segment 1 base; nucleotides outside the gene matches: 3. The CDR3 sequence is CASSQLAVQETQYF. CDR3 in DNA: TGTGCCAGCAGTCAACTAGCGGTCCAAGAGACCCAGTACTTC.

The chain carries TRBV29-1 and TRBJ2-1; TRBD2 agrees at 11 bases. CDR1 SQVTM and CDR2 ANQGSEA come from the germline V gene. The CDR3 consists of 12 residues. J lost 6 bases, V lost 6 bases, and 1 base had no gene match. The CDR3 loop is CSVLAGGNEQFF. In DNA form, the CDR3 reads TGCAGCGTCCTAGCGGGAGGCAATGAGCAGTTCTTC.

The chain uses TRBV2 and TRBJ2-5; D is unresolved. Trimming cost V 4 bases and J 2 bases, with 11 bases left between them. CDR1 is SNHLY, CDR2 FYNNEI, per germline. The CDR3 has 14 residues. In DNA, the CDR3 is TGTGCCAGCAGTGCGCAGCAGGCACAAGAGACCCAGTACTTC. Translation gives CASSAQQAQETQYF. Supplemented by reference TRBV2 and TRBJ2-5, the full variable domain reads EPEVTQTPSHQVTQMGQEVILRCVPISNHLYFYWYRQILGQKVEFLVSFYNNEISEKSEIFDDQFSVERPDGSNFTLKIRSTKLEDSAMYFCASSAQQAQETQYFGPGTRLLVL.

The chain links TRBV24-1 to TRBJ2-2; no reliable D call. The CDR3 covers 16 residues. Per the germline V gene, CDR1 is KGHDR and CDR2 is SFDVKD. V lost 0 bases and J lost 1, with 8 bases in between. The CDR3 protein is CATSDLGIMNTGELFF. In DNA, the CDR3 is TGTGCCACCAGTGATTTGGGCATAATGAACACCGGGGAGCTGTTTTTT.

This clone showed up just once. The J gene is TRBJ1-1, the V gene TRBV11-2; 12 bases are shared with TRBD1. With 1 base clipped from V and 4 bases from J, the junction kept 13 bases outside the gene matches. Germline lookup yields CDR1 SGHAT and CDR2 FQNNGV. This CDR3 region has 19 residues. This chain's CDR3 is CASSLGIGTGGRVGTEAFF. In nucleotides, the CDR3 is TGTGCCAGCAGCTTAGGGATAGGGACAGGGGGCCGTGTTGGCACTGAAGCTTTCTTT.

The chain links TRBV5-6 to TRBJ1-1; D possibly corresponds to TRBD1 (6 bases). This CDR3 is 17 amino acids long. Trimming shortened V by 2 bases and J by 7 bases, and 24 bases separated the two germline ends. The V gene's germline CDR1 is SGHDT and CDR2 YYEEEE. The CDR3 DNA reads as TGTGCCAGCAGCTTAGTAGGGGGTAAGGTCAATTACGGTGAAGCTTTCTTT. Its translation: CASSLVGGKVNYGEAFF.

The chain has TRBV4-1 and TRBJ1-4, with D possibly matching TRBD1 (5 bases). The germline CDR1 and CDR2 sequences are MGHRA and YSYEKL. This CDR3 comprises 16 residues. The V and J ends lost 0 bases and 8 bases respectively, with 16 bases between them. The CDR3 DNA reads as TGCGCCAGCAGCCAAGAAGGGGCCCTAACCGGGGAAAAACTGTTTTTT. This sequence encodes CASSQEGALTGEKLFF.

This chain uses TRBV24-1 with TRBJ2-3; no firm D call. The CDR3 loop spans 13 amino acids. Germline V gene sequence: CDR1 KGHDR, CDR2 SFDVKD. V lost 5 bases and J 3 bases, leaving 8 bases between the germline ends. Written as DNA, the CDR3 is TGTGCCACCAGTGGAGGTCAGACAGATACGCAGTATTTT. It is translated as CATSGGQTDTQYF.

This rearrangement joins TRBV4-2 to TRBJ1-6, with 7 nucleotides matching TRBD1. Trimming took 0 bases from V and 7 from J; bases not matched to a gene: 3. The CDR3 is 15 residues long. Germline-derived CDR1 and CDR2 are LGHNA and YNFKEQ. CDR3 in amino acids: CASSQDGQENSPLHF. In DNA, the CDR3 is TGTGCCAGCAGCCAAGATGGACAGGAAAATTCACCCCTCCACTTT.

The V and J genes are TRBV5-1 and TRBJ1-3; the D gene is possibly TRBD1 (5 bases). V was shortened by 1 base and J by 2 bases, with 13 bases between the two germline ends. Germline loops: CDR1 SGHRS, CDR2 YFSETQ. The CDR3 is 16 amino acids. The CDR3 DNA is TGCGCCAGCAGCTTGCAGGGTAGCGGACCTGGAAACACCATATATTTT. Translated, it gives CASSLQGSGPGNTIYF.

V and J are TRBV2 and TRBJ2-5, with TRBD2 as a possible D gene (5 bases). The CDR3 covers 12 residues. V was pared by 8 bases and J by 5 bases, with 12 bases between. Germline CDR1 and CDR2: SNHLY and FYNNEI. Written as DNA, the CDR3 is TGTGCCAGCTCTCCTACGGGGGAGACCCAGTACTTC. It yields the protein CASSPTGETQYF.

The CDR3 sequence is CASSLLFQWNTGELFF. The CDR3 DNA is TGTGCCAGCAGCTTATTGTTTCAGTGGAACACCGGGGAGCTGTTTTTT. The rearrangement links TRBV7-9 to TRBJ2-2, with D unclear. Germline V gives CDR1 SEHNR, CDR2 FQNEAQ (reference sequence). The ends were cut back, 2 bases at V and 1 base at J, with 11 bases in the middle. CDR3 size: 16 residues.

V gene TRBV7-9 combines with J gene TRBJ2-2, with 9 bases identical to TRBD2. This CDR3 contains 16 residues. From germline, CDR1 is SEHNR and CDR2 FQNEAQ (reference sequence). V shed 4 bases and J 2 bases; nucleotides not matched to a gene: 5. In nucleotides, the CDR3 is TGTGCCAGCAGCTCCGTTAGCGGGGGAAACACCGGGGAGCTGTTTTTT. It codes for CASSSVSGGNTGELFF.

The chain recombines TRBV27 with TRBJ2-5; D is ambiguous. The V and J ends lost 6 bases and 5 bases respectively, with 16 bases between them. This CDR3 is 14 amino acids long. Looked up from germline, CDR1 is MNHEY and CDR2 is SMNVEV (reference sequence). The CDR3 bases are TGTGCCAGCAGCCAAACACCTTCCATGGAGACCCAGTACTTC. Its protein is CASSQTPSMETQYF.

The rearrangement uses TRBV9 and TRBJ1-1, with TRBD1 matching over 7 bases. The CDR3 spans 16 residues. CDR1 is SGDLS, CDR2 YYNGEE, per germline. The ends lost 4 bases at V and 5 bases at J; junction bases unmatched: 14. CDR3 residues: CASSTTQGRPGTEAFF. In nucleotides, the CDR3 is TGTGCCAGCAGCACCACACAGGGGCGCCCAGGTACTGAAGCTTTCTTT.

CDR3 sequence reads: CASSHPGSYNEQFF. Here the CDR3 DNA reads TGTGCCAGCAGCCACCCCGGGAGTTACAATGAGCAGTTCTTC. V gene TRBV5-6 combines with J gene TRBJ2-1; the D gene is possibly TRBD2 (6 bases). The ends were cut back, 4 bases at V and 4 bases at J, with 12 bases in the middle. CDR3 length: 14 residues. Germline V gene data show CDR1 as SGHDT and CDR2 as YYEEEE.

The DNA for the CDR3 is TGTGCCAGCAGCCCTAAGGGGCGACAGACTAGCAATCAGCCCCAGCATTTT. Translating it yields CASSPKGRQTSNQPQHF. The chain links TRBV27 to TRBJ1-5; TRBD1 is a possible D gene (5 bases). CDR1 is MNHEY and CDR2 is SMNVEV in the germline V gene (reference sequence). Trimming took off 6 bases at V and 0 bases at J, with 18 bases between the two ends. The CDR3 loop spans 17 amino acids.

The chain couples TRBV18 to TRBJ2-7; 7 nucleotides agree with TRBD1. With 3 bases clipped from V and 2 bases from J, the junction kept 10 bases outside the gene matches. CDR1 is KGHSH, CDR2 LQKENI, per germline. The CDR3 is made up of 16 amino acids. This chain's CDR3 is CASSPGGAGGTYEQYF. In DNA form, the CDR3 reads TGTGCCAGCTCACCGGGCGGTGCAGGGGGAACCTACGAGCAGTACTTC.

The chain uses TRBV7-2 and TRBJ1-1; D may be TRBD1 (5 bases). The length of the CDR3 is 15 residues. Per the germline V gene, CDR1 is SGHTA and CDR2 is FQGNSA. V lost 5 bases, J lost 4 bases, and 17 bases lay in between. CDR3 protein: CASSDTGGTSTEAFF. The CDR3 bases are TGTGCCAGCAGCGACACTGGAGGGACGTCCACTGAAGCTTTCTTT.

The gene calls are TRBV6-5 and TRBJ1-2; a possible D gene is TRBD1 (6 bases). The CDR3 is made up of 14 amino acids. Trimming took 2 bases from V and 2 from J, leaving 9 bases between them. Germline V CDR1 and CDR2: MNHEY, SVGAGI. Here the CDR3 DNA reads TGTGCCAGCAGTTACAACAGGGTGAACTATGGCTACACCTTC. This encodes CASSYNRVNYGYTF.

The chain links TRBV28 to TRBJ1-4; unclear D gene. Germline CDR1 MDHEN, CDR2 SYDVKM. Trimming cost V 0 bases and J 6 bases, with 11 bases left between them. The CDR3 consists of 15 residues. This CDR3 reads CASSLWGLKYEKLFF. CDR3 in DNA: TGTGCCAGCAGTTTATGGGGCCTTAAATATGAAAAACTGTTTTTT.

The V call is TRBV2, the J call TRBJ2-5; 10 bases fit TRBD2. This CDR3 region has 15 residues. V shed 4 bases and J 7 bases; nucleotides not matched to a gene: 9. From germline, CDR1 is SNHLY and CDR2 FYNNEI. As DNA, the CDR3 is TGTGCCAGCAGTGTAGTAGCGGGAGGCCTCAGGACCCAGTACTTC. Its protein is CASSVVAGGLRTQYF.

The chain couples TRBV12-3 or TRBV12-4 to TRBJ1-2, with D hard to call. The CDR3 covers 11 residues. V was pared by 2 bases and J by 8 bases, with 6 bases between. The DNA for the CDR3 is TGTGCCAGCAGTTTATCACGGGGCTACACCTTC. Its protein is CASSLSRGYTF.